One and the same sample provided the 25 T cell receptor beta chains below, sequenced in a study of beta chain features in type 1 diabetes. The entirety of the isolated RNA underwent reverse transcription, so expressed TCRB transcripts were sequenced. The assay was immunoSEQ multiplex PCR, and TCRdb's table has in-frame clones only and misses some. The table records 300,000 or so clones, roughly 8.8% of them present only once. The antigens for these receptors are not known. Findings of the study overall: For Type 1 diabetes patients, all four CD4+ subsets carried TCRB CDR3s that were moderately but significantly shorter.

Sequenced sample: central memory CD4+ T cells from blood. The receptor set was obtained from a man aged 25 to 40 with type 1 diabetes.

The rearrangement links TRBV25-1 to TRBJ2-5, with 7 bases that match TRBD2. Unmatched junction bases numbered 11, after V lost 5 bases and J lost 5 bases. The CDR3 runs to 15 residues. Germline V CDR1 and CDR2: MGHDK, SYGVNS. CDR3 coding DNA: TGTGCCAGCAGTCCGCCGGGTAGGCGGGGGGAGACCCAGTACTTC. Amino acids: CASSPPGRRGETQYF.

V and J are TRBV6-5 and TRBJ2-4; D is perhaps TRBD1 or TRBD2 (5 bases each). The germline CDR1 and CDR2 sequences are MNHEY and SVGAGI. The V end was cut by 4 bases, the J end by 6 bases, with 10 bases between. CDR3 length equals 13 residues. The CDR3 region has the DNA TGTGCCAGCAGTTGGGACCCGCCAAACATTCAGTACTTC. It specifies CASSWDPPNIQYF.

This clone was seen at least ten times. This chain links TRBV28 with TRBJ2-7, with 8 bases aligning to TRBD1. From germline, CDR1 is MDHEN and CDR2 SYDVKM. The trim removed 5 bases at V and 4 bases at J, leaving 4 bases unmatched. This CDR3 contains 13 residues. The CDR3 DNA is TGTGCCAGCAGTGGACAGGGTCGGTACGAGCAGTACTTC. This encodes CASSGQGRYEQYF.

This clone was counted only a few times. The chain uses TRBV9 and TRBJ2-7, with 8 bases identical to TRBD1. Trimming at V came to 1 base and at J to 2 bases, leaving 8 bases not matched to a gene. The germline V gene has CDR1 SGDLS and CDR2 YYNGEE. The CDR3 runs to 16 residues. The CDR3 DNA reads TGTGCCAGCAGCGTAAACTCAGGACAGGGAACCTACGAGCAGTACTTC. This gives the protein CASSVNSGQGTYEQYF.

This clone was observed a handful of times. Other DNA sequences of this sample code for an identical CDR3. The chain combines TRBV28 with TRBJ2-7, with 9 bases identical to TRBD2. V was clipped by 2 bases and J by 1 base; unmatched bases: 0. This CDR3 comprises 14 residues. The germline V gene encodes CDR1 MDHEN and CDR2 SYDVKM. CDR3 DNA sequence: TGTGCCAGCAGTTTAGCGGGGGGGTCCTACGAGCAGTACTTC. It translates to CASSLAGGSYEQYF. Full variable domain (rest looked up from reference TRBV28 and TRBJ2-7): DVKVTQSSRYLVKRTGEKVFLECVQDMDHENMFWYRQDPGLGLRLIYFSYDVKMKEKGDIPEGYSVSREKKERFSLILESASTNQTSMYLCASSLAGGSYEQYFGPGTRLTVT.

A few counts support this clone. A read error may explain this, as a much larger clone is one base away. This rearrangement joins TRBV5-1 to TRBJ1-4; 9 nucleotides agree with TRBD1. The CDR3 is 14 residues long. Trimming cost V 4 bases and J 5 bases; bases outside gene matches: 3. Looked up from germline, CDR1 is SGHRS and CDR2 is YFSETQ. CDR3 amino acids: CASSPGTGNEKLFF. The CDR3 region has the DNA TGCGCCAGCAGCCCCGGGACAGGGAATGAAAAACTGTTTTTT.

There are a few counts of this clone. The chain links TRBV10-3 to TRBJ1-6, with D unclear. This CDR3 region has 14 residues. V dropped 1 base and J dropped 3 bases, with 4 bases sitting between them. CDR1 and CDR2 (germline): ENHRY, SYGVKD. Here the CDR3 reads CAISELDYNSPLHF. The CDR3 DNA follows: TGTGCCATCAGTGAGTTGGACTATAATTCACCCCTCCACTTT.

V is TRBV7-9 and J is TRBJ2-7, with D unclear. V lost 4 bases to trimming and J lost 5 bases, with 9 bases between them. Germline loops: CDR1 SEHNR, CDR2 FQNEAQ (reference sequence). The CDR3 loop spans 12 amino acids. The CDR3 sequence: CASSSPWNEQYF. Here the CDR3 DNA reads TGTGCCAGCAGCTCCCCATGGAACGAGCAGTACTTC.

This chain joins TRBV19 and TRBJ2-5; TRBD2 might be the D (6 bases). The V end lost 3 bases, the J end lost 2 bases, and 13 bases lay between the germline ends. Germline CDR1 and CDR2: LNHDA and SQIVND (reference sequence). The CDR3 is 15 amino acids. CDR3 nucleotides: TGTGCCAGTAGTATGGGGCGGGGAGATCAAGAGACCCAGTACTTC. It yields the protein CASSMGRGDQETQYF.

This clone showed up just a few times. The chain combines TRBV9 with TRBJ1-6, with D possibly being TRBD1 (5 bases). Deletions cut 4 bases from V and 9 bases from J, with 17 bases between. There are 15 residues in the CDR3. Germline-derived CDR1 and CDR2 are SGDLS and YYNGEE. For the CDR3, the DNA is TGTGCCAGCAGCTTTTCCGGTGCTAGGGGTTCACCCCTCCACTTT. Protein sequence: CASSFSGARGSPLHF.

A few counts support this clone. CDR3 DNA: TGCGCCAGCAGCTTGGAAGGACAGGATAATTCACCCCTCCACTTT. Protein: CASSLEGQDNSPLHF. This sequence joins TRBV5-1 and TRBJ1-6, with 7 bases that match TRBD1. Germline CDR1 is SGHRS and CDR2 is YFSETQ. The CDR3 is 15 amino acids. V was pared by 0 bases and J by 5 bases, with 2 bases of the junction left unmatched.

This chain links TRBV29-1 with TRBJ2-3; perhaps TRBD2 as D (6 bases). Deletions cut 7 bases from V and 2 bases from J, with 10 bases between. CDR1 and CDR2 from the germline V gene are SQVTM and ANQGSEA. The CDR3 is made up of 12 amino acids. CDR3 DNA sequence: TGCAGCGCCTCTAGCGACACAGATACGCAGTATTTT. Amino acid sequence: CSASSDTDTQYF.

This clone was picked up a small number of times. This chain links TRBV23-1 with TRBJ1-3; D gene unclear. TRBV23-1 is classed as an ORF, of uncertain function. Trimming left V 3 bases short and J 0 bases short, with 9 bases between. The CDR3 totals 15 residues. CDR3 bases: TGCGCCAGCAGTCATTACACGAACTCTGGAAACACCATATATTTT. As protein: CASSHYTNSGNTIYF.

This clone occurred a few times. The chain couples TRBV10-3 to TRBJ2-3, with a possible D match to TRBD1 (6 bases). Per germline, CDR1 ENHRY and CDR2 SYGVKD. The CDR3 loop spans 14 amino acids. The ends were cut back, 11 bases at V and 3 bases at J, with 18 bases in the middle. The CDR3 bases are TGTGCCGCCTCGGCTGGGGGCGGGACAGATACGCAGTATTTT. This gives the protein CAASAGGGTDTQYF.

This clone has just a few counts. The rearrangement joins TRBV7-9 to TRBJ2-5; the D gene is possibly TRBD1 (6 bases). The CDR3 has 17 residues. V lost 2 bases and J lost 9, with 25 bases in between. CDR1 is SEHNR, CDR2 FQNEAQ, per germline (reference sequence). CDR3 residues: CASSLLQGRVTVAAQYF. The CDR3 DNA reads TGTGCCAGCAGCTTATTACAGGGCCGGGTTACCGTCGCGGCCCAGTACTTC.

The chain combines TRBV6-5 with TRBJ2-1; 7 bases align to TRBD2. The germline CDR1 and CDR2 sequences are MNHEY and SVGAGI. The CDR3 is made up of 11 amino acids. J lost 9 bases, V lost 6 bases, and 2 bases had no gene match. The CDR3 DNA is TGTGCCAGCAGCGGGGGGACTGAGCAGTTCTTC. Its translation is CASSGGTEQFF.

The chain combines TRBV9 with TRBJ1-4; 7 nucleotides line up with TRBD1. Germline assignment: CDR1 SGDLS and CDR2 YYNGEE. With 0 bases clipped from V and 8 bases from J, the junction kept 10 bases outside the gene matches. The CDR3 loop spans 16 amino acids. In DNA form, the CDR3 reads TGTGCCAGCAGCGTAGGGATCCAGGGGGAGAAGGAAAAACTGTTTTTT. Its translation is CASSVGIQGEKEKLFF.

This chain joins TRBV21-1 and TRBJ2-2; TRBD1, the D gene given by the table, was not confirmed from the DNA. TRBV21-1 is recorded as a pseudogene. The CDR3 is 17 amino acids. The CDR3 sequence: CASSKAPGTGDTGELFF. The CDR3 nucleotides read TGTGCCAGCAGCAAAGCCCCCGGGACAGGAGATACCGGGGAGCTGTTTTTT.

The chain links TRBV5-4 to TRBJ2-1; weak D call: TRBD1 (6 bases). The germline V and J ends were trimmed by 6 bases and 2 bases, with 18 bases remaining between them. This CDR3 comprises 16 residues. Germline CDR1 is SGHNT and CDR2 is YYREEE (reference sequence). CDR3 sequence reads: CASTFPGGGTYNEQFF. DNA of the CDR3: TGTGCCAGCACCTTCCCTGGGGGCGGCACCTACAATGAGCAGTTCTTC.

This clone was counted a few times. In DNA form, the CDR3 reads TGTGCCAGCAGCTTATCTCGCACCGGGGAGCTGTTTTTT. Its translation is CASSLSRTGELFF. V usage is TRBV7-2 and J usage is TRBJ2-2; no reliable D call. Trimming removed 2 bases from V and 4 bases from J, with 5 bases in between. Germline-derived CDR1 and CDR2 are SGHTA and FQGNSA. CDR3 size: 13 residues.

The chain has TRBV4-3 and TRBJ1-2; D is unclear. This CDR3 is built from 12 residues. V gave up 1 base and J gave up 2 bases, with 2 bases separating them. Germline assignment: CDR1 LGHNA and CDR2 YSLEER. CDR3 sequence (DNA): TGCGCCAGCAGCCAAGGAAACTATGGCTACACCTTC. Residues: CASSQGNYGYTF.

J is TRBJ2-2 and V is TRBV18; D is ambiguous. In germline, CDR1 is KGHSH, CDR2 LQKENI. V dropped 2 bases and J dropped 5 bases, with 6 bases sitting between them. The CDR3 totals 13 residues. Here the CDR3 reads CASSPSETGELFF. CDR3 coding DNA: TGTGCCAGCTCACCATCCGAGACCGGGGAGCTGTTTTTT.

The sample holds a few counts of this clone. J is TRBJ1-2 and V is TRBV4-1; 7 nucleotides match TRBD1. The CDR3 has 18 residues. Trimming took 0 bases from V and 7 from J; bases not matched to a gene: 17. The V gene's germline CDR1 is MGHRA and CDR2 YSYEKL. The CDR3 nucleotides are TGCGCCAGCAGCCAAGAGGGGCTGACCCCACTGACAGGGTCTGGCTACACCTTC. Residues: CASSQEGLTPLTGSGYTF.

This clone was seen a few times. The rearrangement links TRBV28 to TRBJ1-1; D gene unclear. CDR1 and CDR2 from the germline V gene are MDHEN and SYDVKM. The length of the CDR3 is 14 residues. V shed 6 bases and J shed 2 bases, with 13 bases lying between them. CDR3 in amino acids: CASSINKVNTEAFF. The CDR3 region has the DNA TGTGCCAGCAGCATCAACAAGGTTAACACTGAAGCTTTCTTT.

The chain uses TRBV29-1 and TRBJ2-3; the D is unclear. CDR3 length equals 13 residues. Trimming took 7 bases from V and 5 from J, leaving 16 bases between them. Germline V gives CDR1 SQVTM, CDR2 ANQGSEA. The CDR3 bases are TGCAGCGCCATCGCTGGGGTTGGAGATACGCAGTATTTT. This codes for CSAIAGVGDTQYF.